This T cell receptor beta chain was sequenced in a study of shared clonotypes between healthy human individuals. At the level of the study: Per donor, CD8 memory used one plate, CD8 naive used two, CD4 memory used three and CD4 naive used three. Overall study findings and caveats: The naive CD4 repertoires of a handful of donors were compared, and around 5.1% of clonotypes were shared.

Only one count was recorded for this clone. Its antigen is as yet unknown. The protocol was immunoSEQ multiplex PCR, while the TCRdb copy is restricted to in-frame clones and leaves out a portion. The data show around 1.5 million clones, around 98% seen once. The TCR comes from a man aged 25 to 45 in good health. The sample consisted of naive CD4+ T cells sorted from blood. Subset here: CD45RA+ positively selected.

Here the CDR3 reads CASSLDPGTGLRGYTF. The DNA of the CDR3 is TGTGCCAGCAGCTTAGACCCCGGGACAGGGCTGCGTGGCTACACCTTC. The V and J genes are TRBV7-2 and TRBJ1-2; TRBD1 agrees at 9 bases. J gave up 7 bases and V 1 base, and 10 bases lay outside the gene matches. The CDR3 spans 16 residues. Germline V gives CDR1 SGHTA, CDR2 FQGNSA.